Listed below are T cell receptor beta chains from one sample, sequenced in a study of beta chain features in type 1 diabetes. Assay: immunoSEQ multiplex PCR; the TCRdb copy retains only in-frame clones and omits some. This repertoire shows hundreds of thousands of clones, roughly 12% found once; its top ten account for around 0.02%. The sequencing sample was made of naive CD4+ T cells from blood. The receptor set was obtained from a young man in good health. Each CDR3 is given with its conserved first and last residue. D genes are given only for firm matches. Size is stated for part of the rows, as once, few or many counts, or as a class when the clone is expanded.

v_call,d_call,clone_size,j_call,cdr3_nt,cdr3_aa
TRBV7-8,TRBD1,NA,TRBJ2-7,TGTGCCAGCAGCATTCTCCGGGACAGGGATCCCACCTTC,CASSILRDRDPTF
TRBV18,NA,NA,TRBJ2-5,TGTGCCAGCTCAAATAGACAACAAGAGACCCAGTACTTC,CASSNRQQETQYF
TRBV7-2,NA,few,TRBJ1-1,TGTGCCAGCAGCCCTCAAGAGGGCTCTGAAGCTTTCTTT,CASSPQEGSEAFF
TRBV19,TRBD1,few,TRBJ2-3,TGTGCCAGTAACGTCCGGGACAGGGGGTTAGATACGCAGTATTTT,CASNVRDRGLDTQYF
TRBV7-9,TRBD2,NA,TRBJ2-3,TGTGCCAGCACCCTCATCCAGATACTAGCGGGGCGTCTAGATACGCAGTATTTT,CASTLIQILAGRLDTQYF
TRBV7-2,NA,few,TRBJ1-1,TGTGCCAGCAGCTTACGGGGGACCACTGAAGCTTTCTTT,CASSLRGTTEAFF
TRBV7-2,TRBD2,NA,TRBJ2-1,TGTGCCAGCAGCCTTCGTCCGGGACTAGCGGGGAATGAGCAGTTCTTC,CASSLRPGLAGNEQFF
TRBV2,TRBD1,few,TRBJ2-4,TGTGCCAGCCAACAGGGGGCGCGTAACATTCAGTACTTC,CASQQGARNIQYF
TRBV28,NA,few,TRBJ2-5,TGTGCCAGCACCGAGCCGGGGGAGACCCAGTACTTC,CASTEPGETQYF
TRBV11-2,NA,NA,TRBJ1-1,TGTGCCAGCAGATCGATTATGGCCCGAAACACTGAAGCTTTCTTT,CASRSIMARNTEAFF
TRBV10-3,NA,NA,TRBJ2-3,TGTGCCAGTCAAGCGGGCACAGATACGCAGTATTTT,CASQAGTDTQYF
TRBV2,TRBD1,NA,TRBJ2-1,TGTGCCAGCAGACCGACAGGGCTAATGGGTAATGAGCAGTTCTTC,CASRPTGLMGNEQFF
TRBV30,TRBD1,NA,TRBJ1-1,TGTGCCTGGAGTGGACAGGGGCTGGGTAAAGCTTTCTTT,CAWSGQGLGKAFF
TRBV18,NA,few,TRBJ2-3,TGTGCCAGCTCACCACCGGGGCTAGCGGATACGCAGTATTTT,CASSPPGLADTQYF
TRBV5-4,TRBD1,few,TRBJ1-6,TGTGCCAGCAGCGCCTTGGGACAGGGTCCCCTCCACTTT,CASSALGQGPLHF
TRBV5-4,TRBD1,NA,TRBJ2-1,TGTGCCAGCAGCTGGGGGACAGGGGGTCGTAATGAGCAGTTCTTC,CASSWGTGGRNEQFF
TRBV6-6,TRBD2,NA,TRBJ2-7,TGTGCCAGCAGTTCCATAGCGGGGTTCTACGAGCAGTACTTC,CASSSIAGFYEQYF
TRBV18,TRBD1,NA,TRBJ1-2,TGTGCCAGCTCATCGGACAGGGCCTATGGCTACACCTTC,CASSSDRAYGYTF
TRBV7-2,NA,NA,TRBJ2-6,TGTGCCAGCAGCCTACGCGGAGTCTCTGGGGCCAACGTCCTGACTTTC,CASSLRGVSGANVLTF
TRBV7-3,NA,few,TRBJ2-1,TGTGCCAGCAGCTTACCGGGTTCTTCCAATGAGCAGTTCTTC,CASSLPGSSNEQFF
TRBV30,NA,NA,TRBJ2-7,TGTGCCTGGAAAACAGGTTACGAGCAGTACTTC,CAWKTGYEQYF
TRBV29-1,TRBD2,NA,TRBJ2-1,TGCAGCGCCCTACTTAGCGGGGGGGCCTCCTACAATGAGCAGTTCTTC,CSALLSGGASYNEQFF
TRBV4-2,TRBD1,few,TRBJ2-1,TGTGCCAGCAGCCAAGACCTCAGGGGGTATCTTAGGGAGCAGTTCTTC,CASSQDLRGYLREQFF